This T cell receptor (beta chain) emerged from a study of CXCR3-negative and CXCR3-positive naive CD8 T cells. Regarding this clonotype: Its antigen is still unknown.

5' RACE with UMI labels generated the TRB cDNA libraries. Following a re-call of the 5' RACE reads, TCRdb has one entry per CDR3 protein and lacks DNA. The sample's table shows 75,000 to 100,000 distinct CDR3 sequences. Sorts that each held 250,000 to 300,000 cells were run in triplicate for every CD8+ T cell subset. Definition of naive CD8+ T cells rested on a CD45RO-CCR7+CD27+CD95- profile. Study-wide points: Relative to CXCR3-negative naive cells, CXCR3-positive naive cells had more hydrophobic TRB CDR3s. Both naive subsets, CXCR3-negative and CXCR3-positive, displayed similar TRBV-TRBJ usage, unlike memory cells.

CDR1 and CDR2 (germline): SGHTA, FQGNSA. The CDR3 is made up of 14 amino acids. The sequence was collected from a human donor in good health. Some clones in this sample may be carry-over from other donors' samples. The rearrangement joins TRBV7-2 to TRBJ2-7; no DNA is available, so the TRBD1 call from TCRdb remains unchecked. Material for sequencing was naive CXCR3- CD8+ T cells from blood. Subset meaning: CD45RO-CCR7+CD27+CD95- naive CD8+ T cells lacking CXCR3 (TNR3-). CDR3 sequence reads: CASSSGQGFYEQYF.